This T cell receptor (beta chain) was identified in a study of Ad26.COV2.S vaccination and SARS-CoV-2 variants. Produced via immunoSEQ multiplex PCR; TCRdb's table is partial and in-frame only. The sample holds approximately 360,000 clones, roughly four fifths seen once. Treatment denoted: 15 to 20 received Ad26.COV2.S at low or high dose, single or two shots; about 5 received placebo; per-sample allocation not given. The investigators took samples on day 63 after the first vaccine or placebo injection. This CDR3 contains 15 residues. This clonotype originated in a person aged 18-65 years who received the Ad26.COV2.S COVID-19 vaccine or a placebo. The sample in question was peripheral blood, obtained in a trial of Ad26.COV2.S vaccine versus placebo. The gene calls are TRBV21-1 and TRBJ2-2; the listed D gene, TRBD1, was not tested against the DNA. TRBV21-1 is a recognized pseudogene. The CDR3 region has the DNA TGTGCCAGCAGCAAAGACCACAGGGGCGCCGGGGAGCTGTTTTTT. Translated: CASSKDHRGAGELFF.